Below, 21 T cell receptor beta chains from the same sample are listed, as sequenced in a study of tumor-infiltrating lymphocytes in primary liver carcinoma. A primer matching the constant region was used to make TCR beta cDNA from approximately 520 ng of total RNA. The TCR beta library was amplified through three nested multiplex PCR rounds in a modified ARM-PCR procedure. A C-beta reverse primer and TRBV1-TRBV30 forward primers served in each of the first two PCR rounds, at 9 to 10 cycles apiece. TCRdb reprocessed the multiplex PCR reads with MiXCR, giving one entry per CDR3 protein. The table lists around 120,000 distinct CDR3 sequences, approximately 71% of them singletons, with over 6.5% in the top ten. From about 19-30 mg of unsorted bulk tissue, DNA and RNA were co-extracted together. Source material: tumor-adjacent normal liver tissue. These receptors were taken from a woman aged 55-70 years with primary liver carcinoma and hepatitis B virus infection.

For this clonotype: Just one base apart from a much larger clone, this may be a read error. The final CDR3 position lacks the conserved phenylalanine or tryptophan, pointing to a likely read error. The V gene is TRBV30, the J gene TRBJ2-1, with unresolved D. This CDR3 is built from 15 residues. CDR1 and CDR2 from the germline V gene are GTSNPN and SVGIG (reference sequence). The ends were cut back, 3 bases at V and 0 bases at J, with 12 bases in the middle. CDR3 nucleotides: TGTGCCTGGAGCACGGGCCCGTACTCCTACAATGAGCAGTTCTCC. Translating it yields CAWSTGPYSYNEQFS.

This clonotype has more than one count but fewer than ten. CDR3 sequence reads: CAGGRGARETQYF. The CDR3 DNA is TGTGCCGGAGGGAGGGGAGCCCGAGAGACCCAGTACTTC. V gene TRBV11-2 combines with J gene TRBJ2-5; 7 bases fit TRBD2. The length of the CDR3 is 13 residues. From germline, CDR1 is SGHAT and CDR2 FQNNGV. V lost 11 bases, J lost 4 bases, and 10 bases stayed unmatched.

To note about this clonotype: Germline and junction disagree at one end, which may indicate a read error. The chain recombines TRBV6-2 or TRBV6-3 with TRBJ2-7, with D perhaps matching TRBD1 or TRBD2 (5 bases each). The CDR3 covers 15 residues. In germline, CDR1 is MNHEY, CDR2 SVGEGT. In nucleotides, the CDR3 is TGTGCCAGCAGTTACCGAGGGGACCCGACCTACGATCAGTACTTC. Its translation is CASSYRGDPTYDQYF.

Comment on this clonotype: A read error may account for a junction end that differs from germline. The V call is TRBV11-2, the J call TRBJ2-7; tentatively, D is TRBD2 (5 bases). The CDR3 runs 15 residues. Per the germline V gene, CDR1 is SGHAT and CDR2 is FQNNGV. The CDR3 spells CASSFSRGTSYGQHF. The CDR3 DNA reads as TGTGCCAGCAGCTTTAGTCGGGGAACCTCCTACGGGCAGCACTTC.

With respect to this clonotype: The junction shows a germline mismatch at one end, possibly a read error. The chain links TRBV28 to TRBJ2-1; 7 bases agree with TRBD1. The CDR3 runs 13 residues. Germline values: CDR1 MDHEN, CDR2 SYDVKM. DNA for the CDR3: TGTGCCAGCACCGTACAGGGGTACAATAAGCAGTTCTTC. Protein sequence: CASTVQGYNKQFF.

The chain couples TRBV20-1 to TRBJ2-3, with 9 bases aligning to TRBD2. With V trimmed by 0 bases and J by 1 base, 5 bases remained unmatched. CDR3 length: 16 residues. Germline V gene lookup returns CDR1 DFQATT and CDR2 SNEGSKA (reference sequence). The CDR3 loop reads CSARDPAGGGTDTQYF. The DNA for the CDR3 is TGCAGTGCTAGAGATCCCGCGGGAGGGGGCACAGATACGCAGTATTTT.

In the case of this clonotype: This may stem from a read error, because a much larger clone lies one nucleotide away. The chain has TRBV7-9 and TRBJ2-1; 10 positions agree with TRBD2. The CDR3 extends over 15 amino acids. Germline assignment: CDR1 SEHNR and CDR2 FQNEAQ (reference sequence). The CDR3: CATSLAGTSDNEQFF. The CDR3 DNA is TGTGCCACCAGCTTAGCCGGGACTAGCGACAATGAGCAGTTCTTC.

With respect to this clonotype: A junction end diverges from the germline sequence, so it may reflect a read error. This chain connects TRBV6-1 to TRBJ2-7, with a tentative D call TRBD2 (5 bases). CDR1 is MNHNS and CDR2 is SASEGT in the germline V gene. The CDR3 runs 15 residues. The CDR3 DNA is TGTGCCAGCATTGAAGCAGAGGGTTCGGGCTACGAGCAGTGCTTC. Translation gives CASIEAEGSGYEQCF.

Regarding this clonotype: Sequence at one end of the junction differs from germline and may be a read error. CDR3 region: CASRGRGSYNERFF. In nucleotides, the CDR3 is TGTGCCAGTAGGGGCAGGGGCTCCTACAATGAGCGGTTCTTC. The V gene is TRBV6-1, the J gene TRBJ2-1, with D tentatively TRBD1 (6 bases). The CDR3 has 14 amino acids. Germline V CDR1 and CDR2: MNHNS, SASEGT.

With respect to this clonotype: A much larger clone lies one base from this, so it may be a read error. The rearrangement joins TRBV28 to TRBJ2-1, with D perhaps matching TRBD1 (5 bases). CDR1 and CDR2 from the germline V gene are MDHEN and SYDVKM. The CDR3 loop spans 13 amino acids. The CDR3 region has the DNA TGTGCCAGCAGCCCAGGGCGAGATAGGGAACAGTTATTC. Amino acids: CASSPGRDREQLF. Variable domain in full (rest from reference TRBV28 and TRBJ2-1): DVKVTQSSRYLVKRTGEKVFLECVQDMDHENMFWYRQDPGLGLRLIYFSYDVKMKEKGDIPEGYSVSREKKERFSLILESASTNQTSMYLCASSPGRDREQLFGPGTRLTVL.

As concerns this clonotype: The conserved phenylalanine or tryptophan normally closing the CDR3 is absent here, so this likely arose from a read error. The chain employs TRBV11-2 and TRBJ1-4; D is perhaps TRBD1 (5 bases). Germline V gene lookup returns CDR1 SGHAT and CDR2 FQNNGV. There are 15 residues in the CDR3. CDR3 bases: TGTACCAGCTGCTTAGATCGCGGGGGATGGGAAAAACTGTTTTTG. Translated, it gives CTSCLDRGGWEKLFL.

The table lists this clonotype with a few counts. Here the CDR3 omits its conserved ending phenylalanine or tryptophan, so a read error is the likely source. This rearrangement joins TRBV5-6 to TRBJ1-4, with 7 bases matching TRBD1. Trimming at V came to 5 bases and at J to 6 bases, leaving 10 bases not matched to a gene. The germline V gene has CDR1 SGHDT and CDR2 YYEEEE. The CDR3 is made up of 15 amino acids. Written as DNA, the CDR3 is TGTGCCAGCAGTCACGAGGGGGCGCGTCATGAAAAACTGTTTCTT. As protein: CASSHEGARHEKLFL.

This clonotype has just a few counts. This chain uses TRBV7-3 with TRBJ2-5, with 11 bases lining up with TRBD2. With 1 base clipped from V and 1 base from J, the junction kept 2 bases outside the gene matches. The CDR3 spans 16 residues. Germline values: CDR1 SGHTA, CDR2 FQGTGA. The CDR3 sequence is CASSLRTSGSQETQYF. The CDR3 DNA reads as TGTGCCAGCAGCTTAAGGACTAGCGGGTCCCAAGAGACCCAGTACTTC.

This clonotype was recorded once. As the CDR3 is not closed by the conserved phenylalanine or tryptophan, this likely results from a read error. The J gene is TRBJ1-2, the V gene TRBV12-3 or TRBV12-4; D uncertain. V lost 2 bases to trimming and J lost 9 bases, with 16 bases between them. This CDR3 spans 14 amino acids. The CDR3 DNA is TGTGCCAGCAGTTTACATTCCCGGTCGGGGAGCTACACCTCC. Amino acids: CASSLHSRSGSYTS.

This clonotype was recorded many times. The chain couples TRBV13 to TRBJ2-7; a weak D match, TRBD1 (6 bases). The CDR3 contains 15 residues. The V and J ends lost 2 bases and 6 bases respectively, with 17 bases between them. CDR1 and CDR2 (germline): PRHDT, FYEKMQ (reference sequence). DNA of the CDR3: TGTGCCAGCAGCTTACTATCTCAGGGGAGCCCCGAGCAGTACTTC. It encodes CASSLLSQGSPEQYF.

The sample holds many counts of this clonotype. The chain is built from TRBV30 and TRBJ2-7; no clear D gene. Germline loops: CDR1 GTSNPN, CDR2 SVGIG (reference sequence). V lost 2 bases, J lost 7 bases, and 9 bases lay in between. The CDR3 is made up of 11 amino acids. The CDR3 coding sequence is TGTGCCTGGAGTCGCCCGATGGAGCAGTACTTC. Protein sequence: CAWSRPMEQYF.

For this clonotype: The conserved phenylalanine or tryptophan normally closing the CDR3 is absent here, so this likely arose from a read error. The genes are TRBV28 and TRBJ1-5; no firm D call. The CDR3 loop spans 15 amino acids. Germline CDR1 and CDR2: MDHEN and SYDVKM. The CDR3 nucleotides are TGTGCCAGCTGTTTATTTTGGACGGACAATCAGCCCCAGCATCTT. As protein: CASCLFWTDNQPQHL.

This clonotype appeared a few times. The junction departs from the called germline gene at one end, perhaps through a read error. The rearrangement links TRBV28 to TRBJ1-5; D unresolved. The CDR3 sequence is 18 residues long. CDR1 is MDHEN and CDR2 is SYDVKM in the germline V gene. The CDR3 DNA follows: TGTACCAGCAGTCCCACTCGACCGATGAAAGATAGCAATCAGCCCCAGCATTTT. Its protein product is CTSSPTRPMKDSNQPQHF.

This rearrangement joins TRBV24-1 to TRBJ2-3; D is unclear. Germline assignment: CDR1 KGHDR and CDR2 SFDVKD. Deletions cut 5 bases from V and 5 bases from J, with 4 bases between. This CDR3 spans 11 amino acids. This CDR3 reads CATSVEDTQYF. The CDR3, as DNA: TGTGCCACCAGTGTAGAAGATACGCAGTATTTT.

This clonotype was counted ten times or more. The chain links TRBV30 to TRBJ2-7, with TRBD2 identical over 8 bases. V lost 3 bases to trimming and J lost 1 base; unmatched junction nucleotides: 5. This CDR3 has 14 residues. CDR1 is GTSNPN and CDR2 is SVGIG in the germline V gene (reference sequence). The CDR3 spells CAWSPTSVSYEQYF. Here the CDR3 DNA reads TGTGCCTGGAGCCCGACTAGCGTATCCTACGAGCAGTACTTC. The full variable domain, with the rest looked up from reference TRBV30 and TRBJ2-7, is SQTIHQWPATLVQPVGSPLSLECTVEGTSNPNLYWYRQAAGRGLQLLFYSVGIGQISSEVPQNLSASRPQDRQFILSSKKLLLSDSGFYLCAWSPTSVSYEQYFGPGTRLTVT.

V is TRBV19 and J is TRBJ1-2; no reliable D call. The CDR3 runs 15 residues. V lost 2 bases to trimming and J lost 6 bases, with 16 bases between them. From germline, CDR1 is LNHDA and CDR2 SQIVND (reference sequence). This CDR3 reads CASSIPGNRRHGYTF. CDR3 coding DNA: TGTGCCAGTAGTATACCCGGCAACCGCCGTCATGGCTACACCTTC.